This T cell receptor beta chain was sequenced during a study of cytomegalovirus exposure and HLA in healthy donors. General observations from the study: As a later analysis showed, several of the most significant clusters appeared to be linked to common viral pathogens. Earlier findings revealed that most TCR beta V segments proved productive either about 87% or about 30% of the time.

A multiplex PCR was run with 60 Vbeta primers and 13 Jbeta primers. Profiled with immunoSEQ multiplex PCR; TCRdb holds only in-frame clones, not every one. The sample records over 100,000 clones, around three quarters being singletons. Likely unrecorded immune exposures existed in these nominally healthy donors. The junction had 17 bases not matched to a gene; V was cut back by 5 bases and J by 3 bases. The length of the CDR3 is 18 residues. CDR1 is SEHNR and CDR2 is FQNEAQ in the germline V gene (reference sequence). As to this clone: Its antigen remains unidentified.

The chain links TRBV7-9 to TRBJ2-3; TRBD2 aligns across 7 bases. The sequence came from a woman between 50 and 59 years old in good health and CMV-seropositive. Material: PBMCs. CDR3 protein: CASSPGQRGPLTTDTQYF. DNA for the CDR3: TGTGCCAGCAGCCCCGGCCAGCGGGGACCCCTTACTACAGATACGCAGTATTTT.